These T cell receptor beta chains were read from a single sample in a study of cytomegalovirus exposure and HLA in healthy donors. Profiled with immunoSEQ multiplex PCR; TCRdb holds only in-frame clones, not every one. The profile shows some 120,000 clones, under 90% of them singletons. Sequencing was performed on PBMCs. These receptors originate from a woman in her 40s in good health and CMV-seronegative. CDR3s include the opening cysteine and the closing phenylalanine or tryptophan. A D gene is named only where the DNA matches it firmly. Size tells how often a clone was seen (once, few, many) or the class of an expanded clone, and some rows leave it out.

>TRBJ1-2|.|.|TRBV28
TGTGCCAGCCTAACCGCCCCCGGACAACAGGACACCTATGGCTACACCTTC
CASLTAPGQQDTYGYTF
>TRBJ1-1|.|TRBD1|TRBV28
TGTGCCAGCAGTACAAGGGACAGTTTGAGGACTGAAGCTTTCTTT
CASSTRDSLRTEAFF
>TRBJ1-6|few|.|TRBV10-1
TGCGCCAGCAGTGAGACGGGAAATTCACCCCTCCACTTT
CASSETGNSPLHF
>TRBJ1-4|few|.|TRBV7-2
TGTGCCAGCAGCTTAGTAGCCGAAAAACTGTTTTTT
CASSLVAEKLFF
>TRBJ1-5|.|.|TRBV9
TGTGCCAGCAGCGTAGTAGAATACAATCAGCCCCAGCATTTT
CASSVVEYNQPQHF
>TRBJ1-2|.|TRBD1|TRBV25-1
TGTGCCAGCAGTGAGGGACAGGGAGTTAACTATGGCTACACCTTC
CASSEGQGVNYGYTF
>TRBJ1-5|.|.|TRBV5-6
TGTGCCAGCAGCTTGGGAGGGTTTCGCAATCAGCCCCAGCATTTT
CASSLGGFRNQPQHF
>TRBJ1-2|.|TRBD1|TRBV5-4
TGTGCCAGCAGCTTACGGGACAGGGTTGGCTACACCTTC
CASSLRDRVGYTF
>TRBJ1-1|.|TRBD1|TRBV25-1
TGTGCCAGCAGTGCCACAGGGGGCTACACTGAAGCTTTCTTT
CASSATGGYTEAFF
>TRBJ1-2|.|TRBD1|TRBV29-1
TGCAGCGCAGGGACAGAAGGCTACACCTTC
CSAGTEGYTF
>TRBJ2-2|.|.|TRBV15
TGTGCCACCAAGATGGACACTGACACCGGGGAGCTGTTTTTT
CATKMDTDTGELFF